This TCR beta chain was identified during a study of cytomegalovirus exposure and HLA in healthy donors (dated by TCRdb to the late 2010s). Background for the entire study: In an earlier analysis of some 610 of the donors, 250 to 350 Gb of sequence data and 117 million unique TCR beta sequences from about 179 million T cells were reported. The study profiled the T cell repertoires of some 610 subjects by immunosequencing and related them to cytomegalovirus serostatus. A separate validation cohort of about 110 different subjects was used in addition to the roughly 620-subject first cohort. Roughly five DR-DQ haplotypes were treated as single units for association and clustering because of strong linkage in the cohort. To study patterns of TCR occurrence, a later analysis re-analyzed previously published TCR beta repertoires from 666 donors and added high-resolution HLA genotyping. Approximately 300 gigabases of sequencing data and approximately 91 million unique TCR sequences made up an early release that covered some 640 HLA-typed donors. Across roughly 420 genotyped donors of the cohort, an average of roughly 250,000 unique TCR beta nucleotide sequences per donor were sequenced, and roughly 18% of those sequences were non-productive. To decide whether each TCR beta V gene segment behaved as functional or pseudogenic, an earlier analysis of approximately 590 of the donors relied on high-throughput TCR beta sequencing. Of the 350 to 400 genotyped donors, 81% fell in the genetic ancestry cluster associated with self-reported Caucasian donors. Donor age, sex, ethnicity and CMV serostatus were compiled together with the repertoire data. The later analysis used no new phenotypic data to find candidate immune exposures, relying instead on TCR beta sequences and their occurrence across donors. To predict cytomegalovirus infection status, the study brought together high-throughput TCR immunosequencing, statistical association of individual TCRs with disease status, and machine learning. A later genetic analysis took genome-wide SNP genotypes for about 55% of the roughly 670 donors and used that subset as a discovery cohort. All discovery cohort repertoires had been generated on a single sequencing platform. The number of typed donors differed by locus: roughly 629-640 for A, B, C, DRB1 and DQB1; 522 for DQA1; 606 for DPA1; and around 490 for DPB1. The study was designed to test whether signatures of past pathogen exposure could be identified by cataloging public T cell receptors. Both class I and class II loci were covered by HLA typing, at four-digit resolution.

CDR1 SSHAT and CDR2 FNYEAQ are derived from the germline V gene (reference sequence). From the cysteine through the phenylalanine, the CDR3 covers 20 amino acids. Only CDR3 DNA is held: 60 bases, read in frame from base 1. Libraries were made using the immunoSEQ multiplex PCR assay. The multiplex PCR relied on a mix of 60 forward primers for TCR Vbeta segments and 13 reverse primers for TCR Jbeta segments. A multiplex PCR assay on genomic DNA amplified the CDR3 region of rearranged TCR beta genes. The amplified TCR beta libraries were sequenced on the Illumina HiSeq System as 87-base-pair reads. The source study handled its data this way. A later analysis counted 65 million to 90 million unique TCR beta chains across the 650 to 700 repertoires, and around 12 million of these chains were shared by at least two donors. Raw reads were error-corrected and collapsed into unique sequences with a nearest-neighbor algorithm that merged closely related sequences to remove PCR and sequencing errors. V, D and J gene segments were assigned by aligning CDR3 sequences to IMGT reference sequences. For a sequence to be retained, a match of at least six nucleotides to both a V gene segment and a J gene segment was required. A rearrangement counted as productive if the CDR3 had no stop codons and remained in frame with V and J, and every other rearrangement counted as non-productive. CDR3 was defined by IMGT convention, running from the second conserved V-encoded cysteine to the conserved J-encoded phenylalanine. In an earlier analysis of 500 to 650 of the donors, sequences lacking an unambiguous match to a single V gene segment were excluded. In an earlier analysis of a few hundred of the donors, V segments were called functional above 56.7% productive rearrangements and were called segregating when the between-donor standard deviation exceeded 5%. A statistical classification framework was built for diagnosing cytomegalovirus status from the catalog of TCR beta chain sequences. In a later analysis, TCR nucleotide sequences were compared against IMGT/GENE-DB human TR gene sequences so that V and J genes could be assigned. A later analysis assigned CDR3 sequences and most-parsimonious VDJ recombination scenarios with the TCRdist pipeline. In a later analysis, every TCR beta chain was defined by the combination of its CDR3 amino acid sequence and its V-gene family, and reads without a unique V-gene family were dropped. As a way to deal with suspected cross-contamination and a sequencing artifact, a later analysis dropped roughly 600 nucleotide sequences that were highly shared and had low generation probability. In a later analysis, a clonal expansion index for each public chain was calculated from normalized within-repertoire ranks of inferred template counts. In a later analysis, generation probabilities were computed using a VDJ recombination model fitted to out-of-frame rearrangements, and the results were checked against IGoR. In a later analysis, TCR-TCR, TCR-HLA and TCR-CMV co-occurrence was scored with hypergeometric tests, and a repertoire-size bias correction was applied to TCR pairs. False discovery rates were estimated in a later analysis by permuting HLA or CMV assignments 20 times. In a later analysis, co-occurring TCRs were grouped using DBSCAN, and TCRdist sequence similarity was added for clustering within HLA-allele-positive subsets. Repertoires with fewer than 30,000 or more than 120,000 public chains, plus five repertoires with anomalous nucleotide sharing, were excluded from co-occurrence clustering. TCRdb's version of the immuneACCESS table is confined to in-frame rearrangements and falls short of the full clone set. An unresolved V gene accounts for under half of the shortfall where checked; the remainder is of unknown origin. V and J calls and clone size are copied from that table; D and trimming were computed from the DNA. The sample data list 140,000 to 150,000 clones, and around four fifths of these were observed just once. Of the sample, around 9.7% falls within the top ten clones.

What the study reported, not specific to this receptor: A group of highly shared sequence variants was considered likely to be a technical artifact of the sequencing pipeline. In both the original and validation cohorts, the classifier was reported to diagnose cytomegalovirus status with high specificity and sensitivity. A later genetic analysis reported fewer N-insertions in productive TCRs among donors in an Asian-associated ancestry cluster than the roughly 700-donor mean. Linkage disequilibrium might explain the correlated functional status among segregating V segments, but an unknown experimental factor could not be excluded. According to a later analysis, TCR association rates differed among HLA loci, with DRB1 alleles showing the most associated TCRs and HLA-C alleles showing the fewest. A later analysis found that HLA-associated TCR beta chains were more clonally expanded and had lower generation probabilities than equally common non-associated chains. Specific HLA alleles were associated with 16,951 TCR beta sequences at a false discovery rate of 0.05 in a later analysis. Some IMGT-functional V segments, including TRBV6-2 and TRBV6-3, could not be distinguished by the 87-base-pair reads and were therefore excluded. The authors suggested that the approach could potentially be generalized to other disease states and immunological phenotypes. Sequencing depth was assumed to be roughly uniform across donors in the presence/absence analyses, though that assumption may not hold. For the cohort, immune exposure information was limited to CMV serostatus. Assigning TCR associations to individual alleles was difficult when HLA alleles, especially DR and DQ, strongly co-occurred. In vitro tests confirmed that a few of the cytomegalovirus-associated TCR beta chains recognize cytomegalovirus antigens. Because HLA typing was missing for some donors at each locus, association tests included only the typed subset. In a later analysis, several top co-occurrence clusters were reported to appear linked to parvovirus B19, influenza, CMV and Epstein-Barr virus. Across donors, most TCR sequences were observed very rarely, whereas some public TCRs were present in many individuals. A total of about 180 TCR beta chains were listed by the study as associated with cytomegalovirus. A further reported finding was that TCR beta sequences accurately predicted the HLA-A and HLA-B alleles for most subjects in the first cohort. In a later genetic analysis, a missense DCLRE1C variant was associated with V-gene and J-gene trimming of TCR beta chains, and the association was replicated in an independent cohort. This cohort had only TCR beta chains sequenced, and the lack of alpha or paired-chain data limited which features could be detected. According to a later analysis, most CMV-associated TCR beta chains appeared to be HLA-restricted, and the HLA associations seemed to be driven largely by CMV exposure. Because counts were too low, 15 to 20 rarely observed V segments, including chromosome 9 orphons, were left out of the earlier analysis of 587 of the donors. Broadly in line with IMGT annotations, most TCR beta V segments showed up in productive rearrangements about 87% or about 30% of the time in an earlier analysis of several hundred of the donors.

For this clone: Its antigen specificity is not known. The junction departs from germline at one end; a sequencing error may be responsible.

In total, roughly 670 healthy bone marrow donors made up the cohort. Cohort members were all nominally healthy when sampled, although unrecorded immune exposures were likely present. The donor tested CMV seropositive, placing the donor among the 289 seropositive members of the cohort. Every donor gave a peripheral blood sample, and the peripheral blood mononuclear cells from that sample were used for TCR beta sequencing. The Qiagen DNeasy Blood Extraction Kit was used to extract genomic DNA from the blood cell samples. Recombination connected TRBV7-7 to TRBJ2-5; the D gene is perhaps TRBD1, on 6 matching bases. This receptor was obtained from a woman aged 55-69 years in good health and CMV-seropositive. Specimen: PBMCs. The CDR3 protein: CASSFRFGPTGQGLSETQYF. The DNA sequence reads TGTGCTAGCAGCTTCCGTTTCGGTCCTACGGGCCAGGGGCTATCGGAGACCCAGTACTTC.